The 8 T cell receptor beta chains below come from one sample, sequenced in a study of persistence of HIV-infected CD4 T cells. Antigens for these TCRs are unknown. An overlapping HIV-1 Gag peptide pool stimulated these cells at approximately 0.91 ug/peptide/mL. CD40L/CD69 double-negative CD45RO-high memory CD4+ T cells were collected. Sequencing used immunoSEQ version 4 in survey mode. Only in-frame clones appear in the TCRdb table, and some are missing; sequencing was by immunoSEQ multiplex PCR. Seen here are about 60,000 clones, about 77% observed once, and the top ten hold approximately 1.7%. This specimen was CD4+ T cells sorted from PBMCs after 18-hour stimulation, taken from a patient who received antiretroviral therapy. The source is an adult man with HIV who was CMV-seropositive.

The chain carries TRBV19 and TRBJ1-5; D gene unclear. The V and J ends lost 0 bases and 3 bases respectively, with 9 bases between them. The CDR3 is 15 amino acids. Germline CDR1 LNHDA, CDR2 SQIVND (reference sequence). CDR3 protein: CASSIEGLNNQPQHF. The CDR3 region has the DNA TGTGCCAGTAGTATAGAAGGCCTGAACAATCAGCCCCAGCATTTT.

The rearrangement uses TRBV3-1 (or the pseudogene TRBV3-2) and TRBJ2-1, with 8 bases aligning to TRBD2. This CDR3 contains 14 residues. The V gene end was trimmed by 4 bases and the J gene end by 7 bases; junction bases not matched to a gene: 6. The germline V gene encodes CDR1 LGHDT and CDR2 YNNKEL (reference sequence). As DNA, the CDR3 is TGTGCCAGCAGCCTTAGCGGGGCAGGAAATGAGCAGTTCTTC. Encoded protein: CASSLSGAGNEQFF.

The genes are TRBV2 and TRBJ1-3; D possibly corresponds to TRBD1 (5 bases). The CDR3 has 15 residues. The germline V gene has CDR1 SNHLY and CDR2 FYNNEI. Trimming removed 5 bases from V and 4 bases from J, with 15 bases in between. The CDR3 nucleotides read TGTGCCAGCAGTTACGGGACCGGGGGAGGAAACACCATATATTTT. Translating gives CASSYGTGGGNTIYF.

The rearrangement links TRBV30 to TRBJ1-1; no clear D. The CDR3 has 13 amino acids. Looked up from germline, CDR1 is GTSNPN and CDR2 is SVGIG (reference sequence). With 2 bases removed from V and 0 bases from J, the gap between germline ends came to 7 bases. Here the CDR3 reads CAWSKGLNTEAFF. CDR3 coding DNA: TGTGCCTGGAGTAAAGGATTGAACACTGAAGCTTTCTTT. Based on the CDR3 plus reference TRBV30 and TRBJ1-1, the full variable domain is SQTIHQWPATLVQPVGSPLSLECTVEGTSNPNLYWYRQAAGRGLQLLFYSVGIGQISSEVPQNLSASRPQDRQFILSSKKLLLSDSGFYLCAWSKGLNTEAFFGQGTRLTVV.

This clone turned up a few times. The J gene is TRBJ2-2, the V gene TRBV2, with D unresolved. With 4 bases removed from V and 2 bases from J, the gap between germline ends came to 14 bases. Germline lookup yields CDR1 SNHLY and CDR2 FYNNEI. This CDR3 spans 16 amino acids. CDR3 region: CASSGGKGRNTGELFF. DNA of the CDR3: TGTGCCAGCAGTGGCGGAAAAGGTAGAAACACCGGGGAGCTGTTTTTT.

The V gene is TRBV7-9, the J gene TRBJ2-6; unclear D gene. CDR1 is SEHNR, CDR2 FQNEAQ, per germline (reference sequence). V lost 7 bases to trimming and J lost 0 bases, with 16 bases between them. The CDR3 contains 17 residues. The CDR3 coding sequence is TGTGCCAGCACCATGACAACGATCAACTCTGGGGCCAACGTCCTGACTTTC. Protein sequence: CASTMTTINSGANVLTF. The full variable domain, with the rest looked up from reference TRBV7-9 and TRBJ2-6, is DTGVSQNPRHKITKRGQNVTFRCDPISEHNRLYWYRQTLGQGPEFLTYFQNEAQLEKSRLLSDRFSAERPKGSFSTLEIQRTEQGDSAMYLCASTMTTINSGANVLTFGAGSRLTVL.

CDR3 in DNA: TGTGCCAGCAGTGAGATCGGGCGGATGAACACTGAAGCTTTCTTT. Its protein product is CASSEIGRMNTEAFF. This sequence joins TRBV6-1 and TRBJ1-1; D unclear. Germline CDR1 MNHNS, CDR2 SASEGT. The CDR3 has 15 residues. V lost 3 bases and J lost 0, with 11 bases in between.

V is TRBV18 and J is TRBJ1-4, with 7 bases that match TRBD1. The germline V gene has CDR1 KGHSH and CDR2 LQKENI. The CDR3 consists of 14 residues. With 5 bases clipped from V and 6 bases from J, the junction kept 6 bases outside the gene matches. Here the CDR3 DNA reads TGTGCCAGCTCAGCCGACAGGGTGGATGAAAAACTGTTTTTT. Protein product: CASSADRVDEKLFF.